A single sample gave rise to the 3 T cell receptor beta chains below, sequenced in a study of Ad26.COV2.S vaccination and SARS-CoV-2 variants. The data were produced by immunoSEQ multiplex PCR, yet TCRdb's version contains in-frame clones alone and is incomplete. The sample includes fewer than 800,000 clones, roughly 90% seen only once; the top ten take around 1.4%. The treatment denotes: roughly 20 received Ad26.COV2.S at low or high dose, single or two shots; about 5 received placebo; per-sample allocation not given. Sampling occurred on day 63 after the first vaccine or placebo injection. Source: peripheral blood, taken in a trial of Ad26.COV2.S vaccine versus placebo. These TCRs come from a person aged 18 to 59 who received the Ad26.COV2.S COVID-19 vaccine or a placebo.

V usage is TRBV19 and J usage is TRBJ2-2, with 8 bases aligning to TRBD1. The germline V gene encodes CDR1 LNHDA and CDR2 SQIVND (reference sequence). V lost 5 bases and J lost 5; bases outside the gene matches: 4. The CDR3 is 14 residues long. CDR3 region: CASSQQGGTGELFF. As DNA, the CDR3 is TGTGCCAGTAGTCAACAGGGGGGAACCGGGGAGCTGTTTTTT. The full variable domain, completed using reference TRBV19 and TRBJ2-2, is DGGITQSPKYLFRKEGQNVTLSCEQNLNHDAMYWYRQDPGQGLRLIYYSQIVNDFQKGDIAEGYSVSREKKESFPLTVTSAQKNPTAFYLCASSQQGGTGELFFGEGSRLTVL.

The V and J genes are TRBV9 and TRBJ1-2; TRBD1 agrees at 9 bases. The ends lost 3 bases at V and 4 bases at J; junction bases unmatched: 10. This CDR3 has 16 amino acids. The germline V gene encodes CDR1 SGDLS and CDR2 YYNGEE. The chain's CDR3 is CASSASGTGPSYGYTF. The DNA of the CDR3 is TGTGCCAGCAGCGCCTCCGGGACAGGGCCGAGCTATGGCTACACCTTC.

V and J are TRBV5-1 and TRBJ2-7, with 8 bases matching TRBD1. Trimming cost V 1 base and J 2 bases; bases outside gene matches: 11. The CDR3 runs 17 residues. CDR1 and CDR2 (germline): SGHRS, YFSETQ. CDR3 sequence: CASSLYDRGSQTYEQYF. The CDR3, as DNA: TGCGCCAGCAGCTTGTACGACAGGGGATCCCAGACCTACGAGCAGTACTTC.